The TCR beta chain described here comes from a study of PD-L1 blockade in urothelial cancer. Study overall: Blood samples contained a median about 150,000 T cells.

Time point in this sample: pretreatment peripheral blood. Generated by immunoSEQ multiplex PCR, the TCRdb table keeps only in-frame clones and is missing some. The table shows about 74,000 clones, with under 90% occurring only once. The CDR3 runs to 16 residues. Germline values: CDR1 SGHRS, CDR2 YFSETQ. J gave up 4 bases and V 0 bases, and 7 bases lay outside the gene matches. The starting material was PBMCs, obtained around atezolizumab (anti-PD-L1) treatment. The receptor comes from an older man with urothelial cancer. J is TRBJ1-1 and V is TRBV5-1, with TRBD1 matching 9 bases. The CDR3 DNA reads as TGCGCCAGCAGCTTGGGGACAGGGGCCCGGCCCACTGAAGCTTTCTTT. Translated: CASSLGTGARPTEAFF.